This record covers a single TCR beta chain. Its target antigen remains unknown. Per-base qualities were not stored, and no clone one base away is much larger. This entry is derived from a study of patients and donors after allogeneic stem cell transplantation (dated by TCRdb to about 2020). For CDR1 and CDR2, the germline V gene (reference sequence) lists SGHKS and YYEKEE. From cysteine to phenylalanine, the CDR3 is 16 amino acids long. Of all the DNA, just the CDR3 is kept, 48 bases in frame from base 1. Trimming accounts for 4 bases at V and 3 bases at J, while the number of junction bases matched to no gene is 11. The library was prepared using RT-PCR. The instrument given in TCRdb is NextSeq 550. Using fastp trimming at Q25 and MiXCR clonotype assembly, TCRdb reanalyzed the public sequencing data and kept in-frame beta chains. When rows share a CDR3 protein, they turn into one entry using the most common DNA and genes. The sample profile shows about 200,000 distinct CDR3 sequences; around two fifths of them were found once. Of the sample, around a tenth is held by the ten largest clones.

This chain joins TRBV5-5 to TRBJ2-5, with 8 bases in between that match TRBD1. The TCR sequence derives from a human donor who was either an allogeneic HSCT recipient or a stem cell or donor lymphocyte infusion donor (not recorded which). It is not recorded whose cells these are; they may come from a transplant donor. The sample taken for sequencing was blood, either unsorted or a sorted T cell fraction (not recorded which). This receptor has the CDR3 CASSPGQGSGKETQYF. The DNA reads TGTGCCAGCAGCCCCGGACAGGGTTCGGGCAAAGAGACCCAGTACTTC.